This record concerns one T cell receptor beta chain sequence. Deep-level settings were used for running the assay. Libraries were prepared by immunoSEQ multiplex PCR; TCRdb keeps only in-frame clonotypes and omits some of them. Of 600,000 to 800,000 clones in the sample, around 77% were seen once. This entry belongs to a study of shared clonotypes between healthy human individuals. CDR3 length: 13 residues. CDR1 and CDR2 (germline): SQVTM, ANQGSEA. The ends were cut back, 4 bases at V and 4 bases at J, with 10 bases in the middle. Healthy and HIV-negative, the adult donors had no recent acute infections or vaccinations.

This chain uses TRBV29-1 with TRBJ1-4; D is unclear. The sequencing input was memory CD4+ T cells sorted from blood. Regarding subset: CD45RA-negative fraction. This TCR was recovered from a woman aged 25 to 39 in good health. The CDR3 region has the DNA TGCAGCGTTGTTCTGGGGAGTAATGAAAAACTGTTTTTT. Its translation: CSVVLGSNEKLFF.